This T cell receptor beta chain was sequenced in a study of blood T cell repertoires in COVID-19. Between the trimmed V and J ends, which lost 4 bases and 1 base, there was a span of 12 bases. CDR1 is LNHDA and CDR2 is SQIVND in the germline V gene (reference sequence). The CDR3 loop spans 15 amino acids. Original handling: Counts of nucleated cells, estimated from reference gene primer amplification, were obtained. The assay was immunoSEQ multiplex PCR, and TCRdb's table has in-frame clones only and misses some. V and J calls plus clone size are reproduced from that table; the DNA served to infer D and trimming. The data hold about 280,000 clones, with roughly 89% observed a single time.

The clonotype was recovered from a woman under 30 with acute COVID-19. The specimen was PBMCs or T cells enriched from blood (not recorded which). This chain connects TRBV19 to TRBJ2-3; tentative D call: TRBD2 (5 bases). The CDR3 DNA reads as TGTGCCAGTAGTACGGGCTCAGCGGGCACAGATACGCAGTATTTT. It specifies CASSTGSAGTDTQYF.